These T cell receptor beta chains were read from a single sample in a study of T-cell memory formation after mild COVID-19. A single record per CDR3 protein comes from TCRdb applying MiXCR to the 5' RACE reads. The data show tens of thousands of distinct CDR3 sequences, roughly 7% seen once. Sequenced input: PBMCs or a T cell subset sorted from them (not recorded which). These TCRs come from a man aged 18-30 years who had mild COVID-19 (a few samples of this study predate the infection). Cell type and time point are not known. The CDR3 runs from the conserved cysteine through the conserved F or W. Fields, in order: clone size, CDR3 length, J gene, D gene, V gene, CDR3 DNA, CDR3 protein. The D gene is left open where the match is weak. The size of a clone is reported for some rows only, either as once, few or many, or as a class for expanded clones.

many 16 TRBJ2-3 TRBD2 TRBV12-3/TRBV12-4 TGTGCCAGCAGCGGGACTAGCGGGAGAATAACAGATACGCAGTATTTT CASSGTSGRITDTQYF
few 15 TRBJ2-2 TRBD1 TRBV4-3 TGCGCCAGCAGCCAAGCAACGGGACAGCCCGGGGAGCTGTTTTTT CASSQATGQPGELFF
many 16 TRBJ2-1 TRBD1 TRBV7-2 TGTGCCAGCAGCCCCATTCCCGGGACAGCCTACAATGAGCAGTTCTTC CASSPIPGTAYNEQFF
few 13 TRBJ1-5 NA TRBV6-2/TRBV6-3 TGTGCCAGCAGAAGGGCAAGCAATCAGCCCCAGCATTTT CASRRASNQPQHF
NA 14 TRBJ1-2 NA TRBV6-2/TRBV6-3 TGTGCCAGCAGTTACGAGAGGACAAGAGATGGCTACACCTTC CASSYERTRDGYTF
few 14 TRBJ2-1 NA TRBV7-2 TGTGCCAGCAGCTTAACAAGCTCCTACAATGAGCAGTTCTTC CASSLTSSYNEQFF
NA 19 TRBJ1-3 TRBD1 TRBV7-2 TGTGCCAGCAGCTTAGATCTAGGACAGGGGGCTAGCTCTGGAAACACCATATATTTT CASSLDLGQGASSGNTIYF
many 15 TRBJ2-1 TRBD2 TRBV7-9 TGTGCCAGCAGCCCGCGGGGGAGCTCCTACAATGAGCAGTTCTTC CASSPRGSSYNEQFF
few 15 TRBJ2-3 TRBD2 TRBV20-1 TGCAGTGCTAGAGATCGCCTAGCGGGTTCAGATACGCAGTATTTT CSARDRLAGSDTQYF
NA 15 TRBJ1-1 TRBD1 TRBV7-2 TGTGCCAGCACCTTACAGGGGGCGGTTTGGACTGAAGCTTTCTTT CASTLQGAVWTEAFF
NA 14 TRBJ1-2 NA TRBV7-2 TGTGCCAGCAGCTTAGGGTCAACTAGATATGGCTACACCTTC CASSLGSTRYGYTF
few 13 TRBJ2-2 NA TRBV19 TGTGCCAGTACGGAGGGCAACACCGGGGAGCTGTTTTTT CASTEGNTGELFF
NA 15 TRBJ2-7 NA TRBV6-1 TGTGCCAGCAGTGAAGGGGACTCGAGCTCCTACGAGCAGTACTTC CASSEGDSSSYEQYF
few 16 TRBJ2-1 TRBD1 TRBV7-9 TGTGCCAGCAGCCGAGCCCAGGGGGCGGCCTACAATGAGCAGTTCTTC CASSRAQGAAYNEQFF
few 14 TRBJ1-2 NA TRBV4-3 TGCGCCAGCAGCCAAGGCGGCGGCAACTATGGCTACACCTTC CASSQGGGNYGYTF
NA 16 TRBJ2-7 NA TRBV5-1 TGCGCCAGCAGCTTGGACGGGTCAACTCCTTCCTACGAGCAGTACTTC CASSLDGSTPSYEQYF
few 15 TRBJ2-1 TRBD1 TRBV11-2 TGTGCCAGCAGCTTAGGGGACAGGAACTACAATGAGCAGTTCTTC CASSLGDRNYNEQFF
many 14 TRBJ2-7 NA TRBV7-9 TGTGCCAGCAGCTTAGGATCGGGGGCGCTCGAGCAGTACTTC CASSLGSGALEQYF
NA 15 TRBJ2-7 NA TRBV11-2 TGTGCCAGCAGCGTCTCGGGGTTCGCTCTCGACGAGCAGTACTTC CASSVSGFALDEQYF
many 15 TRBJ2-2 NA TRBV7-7 TGTGCCAGCAGCTCCTCTCGGAGCAATACCGGGGAGCTGTTTTTT CASSSSRSNTGELFF
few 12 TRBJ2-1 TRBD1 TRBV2 TGTGCCACCCGGACAGGGATCGATGAGCAGTTCTTC CATRTGIDEQFF
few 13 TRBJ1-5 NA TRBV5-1 TGCGCCAGCAGCTTCGATGGTAATCAGCCCCAGCATTTT CASSFDGNQPQHF
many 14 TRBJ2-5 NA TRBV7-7 TGTGCTAGCAGCTTAGGACTTCTCGGAGAGACCCAGTACTTC CASSLGLLGETQYF
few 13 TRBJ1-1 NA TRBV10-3 TGTGCCATCAGCCAGTCCGAGAACACTGAAGCTTTCTTT CAISQSENTEAFF
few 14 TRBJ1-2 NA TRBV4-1 TGCGCCAGCAGCCCAACGGACAGTAGGTATGGCTACACCTTC CASSPTDSRYGYTF
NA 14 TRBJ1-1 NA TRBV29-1 TGCAGCGTTGCGACGGGACTCATGAACACTGAAGCTTTCTTT CSVATGLMNTEAFF
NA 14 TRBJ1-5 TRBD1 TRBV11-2 TGTGCCAGCAGCGCCGGGACAGGGGTCCAGCCCCAGCATTTT CASSAGTGVQPQHF
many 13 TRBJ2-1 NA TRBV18 TGTGCCAGCTCACCCGGGTCGTACAATGAGCAGTTCTTC CASSPGSYNEQFF
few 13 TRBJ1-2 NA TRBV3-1 TGTGCCAGCAGGTCCTCGAGGGCCCATGGCTACACCTTC CASRSSRAHGYTF
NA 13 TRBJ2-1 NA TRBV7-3 TGTGCCAGCAGCTTACGGGGGGCGAATGAGCAGTTCTTC CASSLRGANEQFF
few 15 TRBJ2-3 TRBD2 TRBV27 TGTGCCAGCAGTTTATGGGCGGGGGGCACAGATACGCAGTATTTT CASSLWAGGTDTQYF
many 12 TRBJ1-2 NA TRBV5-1 TGCGCCAGCTATGAGGACTCCCATGGCTACACCTTC CASYEDSHGYTF
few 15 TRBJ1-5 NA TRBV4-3 TGCGCCAGCAGCCAAGATTCGCCGGAAAATCAGCCCCAGCATTTT CASSQDSPENQPQHF
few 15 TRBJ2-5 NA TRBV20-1 TGCAGTGCTAGAGTCTTAACAGAAGAACAAGAGACCCAGTACTTC CSARVLTEEQETQYF
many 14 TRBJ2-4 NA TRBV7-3 TGTGCCAGCAGCTTATCCGCAGGAGGAAACATTCAGTACTTC CASSLSAGGNIQYF
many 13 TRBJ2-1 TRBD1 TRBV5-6 TGTGCCAGCAGCAAAGGGACAGCCAATGAGCAGTTCTTC CASSKGTANEQFF
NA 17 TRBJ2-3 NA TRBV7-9 TGTGCCAGCAGCTTAAGTTCTGGCGGGGGCGACCCTGGTACGCAGTATTTT CASSLSSGGGDPGTQYF
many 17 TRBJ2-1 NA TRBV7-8 TGTGCCAGCAGCCCAAGCAGGGTTCGTAGTTCCTACAATGAGCAGTTCTTC CASSPSRVRSSYNEQFF
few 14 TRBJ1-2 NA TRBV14 TGTGCCAGCAGCCAAGGTGCCACCAGTAGGGGCTACACCTTC CASSQGATSRGYTF
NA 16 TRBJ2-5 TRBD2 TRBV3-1 TGTGCCAGCAGCCCAGGAGGACTAGCGGGCAGAGAGACCCAGTACTTC CASSPGGLAGRETQYF
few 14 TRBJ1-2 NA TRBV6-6 TGTGCCAGCAGTTACTCGGGGCAGTCCTATGGCTACACCTTC CASSYSGQSYGYTF
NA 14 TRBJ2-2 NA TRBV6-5 TGTGCCAGCAGTTACTCTGGGTTTTCCGGGGAGCTGTTTTTT CASSYSGFSGELFF
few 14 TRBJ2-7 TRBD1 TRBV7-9 TGTGCCAGCAGCTTCGGGACAGGGAACTACGAGCAGTACTTC CASSFGTGNYEQYF
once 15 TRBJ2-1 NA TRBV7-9 TGTGCCAGCAGCCTAGGACAAGGGCAGTACAATGAGCAGTTCTTC CASSLGQGQYNEQFF
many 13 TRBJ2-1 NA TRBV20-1 TGCAGTGCTAGCCGGGACGCTTACAGTGAGCAGTTCTTC CSASRDAYSEQFF
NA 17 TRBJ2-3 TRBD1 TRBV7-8 TGTGCCAGCCGACAAACTCGGGACAGGATGGGATTTGGGACGCAGTATTTT CASRQTRDRMGFGTQYF
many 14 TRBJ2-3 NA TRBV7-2 TGTGCCAGCAGGAAAGGGGCCCCAGGAGATACGCAGTATTTT CASRKGAPGDTQYF
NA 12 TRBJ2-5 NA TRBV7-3 TGTGCCAGCAGCCAACCGGGGGAGACCCAGTACTTC CASSQPGETQYF
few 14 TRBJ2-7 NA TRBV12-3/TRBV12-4 TGTGCCAGCAGTTTAAGGGGGAACGACTACGAGCAGTACTTC CASSLRGNDYEQYF
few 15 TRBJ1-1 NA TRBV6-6 TGTGCCAGCAGCCCAGGGCTAAGGATGAACACTGAAGCTTTCTTT CASSPGLRMNTEAFF
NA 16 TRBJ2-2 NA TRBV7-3 TGTGCCAGCAGATTAACGAGGGCCACAAACACCGGGGAGCTGTTTTTT CASRLTRATNTGELFF
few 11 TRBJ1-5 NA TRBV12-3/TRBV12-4 TGTGCCAGCAGTTTCAATCAGCCCCAGCATTTT CASSFNQPQHF
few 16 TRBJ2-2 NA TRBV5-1 TGCGCCAGCACCTTGGGATCCTTAGCAACCACCGGGGAGCTGTTTTTT CASTLGSLATTGELFF
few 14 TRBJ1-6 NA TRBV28 TGTGCCAGCAGTTCCGGACCGGGAAATTCACCCCTCCACTTT CASSSGPGNSPLHF
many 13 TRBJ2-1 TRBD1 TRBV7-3 TGTGCCAGCAGCCGGACAGGGGACAATGAGCAGTTCTTC CASSRTGDNEQFF